One sample yielded the 15 T cell receptor beta chains listed below, sequenced in a study of spatial heterogeneity in lung cancer. MiXCR, run by TCRdb on the 5' RACE reads, gives a single entry per CDR3 protein. The sample lists around 8,800 distinct CDR3 sequences; 4.5% to 6% were seen once. Indicated time point: sample taken at primary tumor resection. Their specific antigens are unknown. Study results and limitations: Expanded intratumoral alpha and beta TCR counts tracked tumor mutation counts.

The specimen was lung tumor tissue, collected at surgery. These receptors came from a female donor with early-stage non-small cell lung cancer.

The chain joins TRBV28 to TRBJ1-1, with D hard to call. The germline V and J ends were trimmed by 3 bases and 6 bases, with 14 bases remaining between them. CDR1 is MDHEN and CDR2 is SYDVKM in the germline V gene. The CDR3 spans 14 residues. CDR3 protein: CASSFGVGHAEAFF. In nucleotides, the CDR3 is TGTGCCAGCAGTTTTGGGGTGGGCCACGCTGAAGCTTTCTTT.

This clonotype was seen more than once but under ten times. A much more abundant neighbour one base away suggests this may be a read error. V and J are TRBV5-1 and TRBJ1-2, with D possibly being TRBD1 (6 bases). The CDR3 spans 15 residues. Germline CDR1 is SGHRS and CDR2 is YFSETQ. CDR3 bases: TGCGCCAGCAGCCCTGTCGGGGGGCGAAGCTATGGCTACAACTTC. Translating it yields CASSPVGGRSYGYNF.

This clonotype was recorded many times. The V gene is TRBV10-2, the J gene TRBJ2-3; D tentatively reads TRBD1 or TRBD2 (6 bases each). Germline CDR1 and CDR2: WSHSY and SAAADI. CDR3 length equals 17 residues. The V end was cut by 2 bases, the J end by 0 bases, with 15 bases between. The CDR3 DNA follows: TGCGCCAGCAGTGAGCCTCCGACTAGGGGGAGCACAGATACGCAGTATTTT. It translates to CASSEPPTRGSTDTQYF.

Points on this clonotype: A much larger clone is a single base away; this may be a read error. The conserved final phenylalanine or tryptophan is absent from the CDR3, which likely points to a read error. This chain joins TRBV6-5 and TRBJ2-7, with 13 nucleotides matching TRBD2. V lost 5 bases, J lost 9 bases, and 10 bases stayed unmatched. The CDR3 loop spans 15 amino acids. CDR1 and CDR2 (germline): MNHEY, SVGAGI. CDR3 in DNA: TGTGCCAGCAGTAGTACTAGCGGGAGGGCCTCCGGGCAGTACTCC. Protein product: CASSSTSGRASGQYS.

This clonotype was counted at least ten times. V and J are TRBV10-1 and TRBJ2-5; D unresolved. The V end was cut by 0 bases, the J end by 5 bases, with 10 bases between. CDR3 length: 14 amino acids. Germline V gene sequence: CDR1 WNHNN, CDR2 SYGVQD (reference sequence). The CDR3 spells CASSESPSRETQYF. CDR3 nucleotide sequence: TGCGCCAGCAGTGAGTCACCCTCGAGGGAGACCCAGTACTTC.

The table lists this clonotype with many counts. This rearrangement joins TRBV11-3 to TRBJ2-7, with a weak D call TRBD1 (6 bases). The CDR3 contains 13 residues. CDR1 and CDR2 (germline): SGHNT, YENEEA. Trimming stripped 1 base from V and 7 bases from J, with 11 bases between. CDR3 protein: CASSLGQAGEQYF. The CDR3 DNA reads TGTGCCAGCAGCTTAGGACAGGCCGGGGAGCAGTACTTC.

Many counts were recorded for this clonotype. The genes are TRBV6-6 and TRBJ1-1; 7 positions match TRBD1. Germline V gene sequence: CDR1 MNHNY, CDR2 SVGAGI (reference sequence). The CDR3 extends over 14 amino acids. V trimming: 4 bases; J trimming: 6 bases; junction bases outside the gene matches: 8. The CDR3 region has the DNA TGTGCCAGCAGTTTCGACAGGGATCGCCCTGAAGCTTTCTTT. Translation: CASSFDRDRPEAFF.

A few counts support this clonotype. This chain connects TRBV5-1 to TRBJ2-3, with D unclear. The germline V gene has CDR1 SGHRS and CDR2 YFSETQ. The CDR3 runs 12 residues. V dropped 0 bases and J dropped 8 bases, with 7 bases sitting between them. In nucleotides, the CDR3 is TGCGCCAGCAGCTTGGTAGCTGGTACGCAGTATTTT. This codes for CASSLVAGTQYF. The whole variable domain, remainder taken from reference TRBV5-1 and TRBJ2-3, is KAGVTQTPRYLIKTRGQQVTLSCSPISGHRSVSWYQQTPGQGLQFLFEYFSETQRNKGNFPGRFSGRQFSNSRSEMNVSTLELGDSALYLCASSLVAGTQYFGPGTRLTVL.

In this sample, this clonotype turned up many times. The chain recombines TRBV3-1 with TRBJ1-3; D remains unclear. The CDR3 extends over 15 amino acids. In germline, CDR1 is LGHDT, CDR2 YNNKEL (reference sequence). Trimming removed 0 bases at V and 3 bases at J, with 9 bases between. CDR3 sequence (DNA): TGTGCCAGCAGCCAAGAGGGGAGGGATGGAAACACCATATATTTT. Translation gives CASSQEGRDGNTIYF.

This clonotype was found many times. This chain links TRBV10-2 with TRBJ2-1; TRBD2 agrees at 7 bases. The CDR3 spans 13 residues. Germline trimming cut 6 bases from V and 6 bases from J; bases unmatched to any gene: 5. Per the germline V gene, CDR1 is WSHSY and CDR2 is SAAADI. The CDR3 DNA reads as TGCGCCAGCAGAGGGGCTAGCGGCAATGAGCAGTTCTTC. Protein sequence: CASRGASGNEQFF.

This clonotype was detected many times. This sequence joins TRBV11-2 and TRBJ2-7; 7 bases match TRBD2. Trimming took 5 bases from V and 3 from J; bases not matched to a gene: 7. The CDR3 spans 14 residues. The germline V gene encodes CDR1 SGHAT and CDR2 FQNNGV. Here the CDR3 reads CASSPIAGGYEQYF. The CDR3 region has the DNA TGTGCCAGCAGCCCAATAGCGGGTGGCTACGAGCAGTACTTC.

This clonotype was recorded at least ten times. The J gene is TRBJ1-3, the V gene TRBV10-3; D call uncertain. This CDR3 region has 17 residues. Germline values: CDR1 ENHRY, CDR2 SYGVKD. The germline V and J ends were trimmed by 2 bases and 0 bases, with 14 bases remaining between them. The CDR3 here is CAISEGEQKNSGNTIYF. The CDR3 DNA follows: TGTGCCATCAGTGAGGGAGAACAGAAGAACTCTGGAAACACCATATATTTT.

This clonotype was found a few times. The chain is built from TRBV20-1 and TRBJ2-5; the D gene is possibly TRBD2 (6 bases). In germline, CDR1 is DFQATT, CDR2 SNEGSKA (reference sequence). Trimming took off 0 bases at V and 1 base at J, with 9 bases between the two ends. This CDR3 is 14 amino acids long. The CDR3 DNA is TGCAGTGCTAGAGAGACTAGGATCCAAGAGACCCAGTACTTC. This codes for CSARETRIQETQYF.

V gene TRBV7-2 combines with J gene TRBJ1-2; D unclear. Germline CDR1 SGHTA, CDR2 FQGNSA. V was shortened by 6 bases and J by 5 bases, with 7 bases between the two germline ends. The CDR3 runs to 11 residues. In DNA, the CDR3 is TGTGCCAGCAGGGGCGGTTATGGCTACACCTTC. Its protein product is CASRGGYGYTF.

At least ten counts were recorded for this clonotype. J is TRBJ2-5 and V is TRBV10-2; the match to TRBD2 covers 12 bases. J was trimmed by 4 bases and V by 0 bases; bases with no gene match: 0. CDR1 is WSHSY and CDR2 is SAAADI in the germline V gene. The CDR3 consists of 15 residues. The CDR3 coding sequence is TGCGCCAGCAGTGAGTCGGGACTAGCGGGAGAGACCCAGTACTTC. It translates to CASSESGLAGETQYF.